Included here is one TCR beta chain sequence, with context. The sample belongs to a study of T cells in Graves' hyperthyroidism and ophthalmopathy. Looking at the study overall: Before any treatment, at initial diagnosis, peripheral blood was collected.

Amplification of TCR beta CDR3 regions was performed using RNA transcripts as template. The HTBI primer set was used in a first-round RT-PCR of the TCR CDR3. Each CDR3 protein gets one entry after TCRdb re-called the multiplex PCR reads with MiXCR. This sample has approximately 300,000 distinct CDR3 sequences, with 16% found just once. The CDR3 has 13 amino acids. The germline gives CDR1 SQVTM, CDR2 ANQGSEA. V was trimmed by 4 bases and J by 1 base, leaving 11 bases between them. The sample was blood. This rearrangement joins TRBV29-1 to TRBJ2-7; D might be TRBD2 (5 bases). This clonotype was obtained from a man aged 30-40 years with Graves' hyperthyroidism. The CDR3 DNA reads as TGCAGCGTTGGAGAAGGGAGATCCTACGAGCAGTACTTC. Residues: CSVGEGRSYEQYF.